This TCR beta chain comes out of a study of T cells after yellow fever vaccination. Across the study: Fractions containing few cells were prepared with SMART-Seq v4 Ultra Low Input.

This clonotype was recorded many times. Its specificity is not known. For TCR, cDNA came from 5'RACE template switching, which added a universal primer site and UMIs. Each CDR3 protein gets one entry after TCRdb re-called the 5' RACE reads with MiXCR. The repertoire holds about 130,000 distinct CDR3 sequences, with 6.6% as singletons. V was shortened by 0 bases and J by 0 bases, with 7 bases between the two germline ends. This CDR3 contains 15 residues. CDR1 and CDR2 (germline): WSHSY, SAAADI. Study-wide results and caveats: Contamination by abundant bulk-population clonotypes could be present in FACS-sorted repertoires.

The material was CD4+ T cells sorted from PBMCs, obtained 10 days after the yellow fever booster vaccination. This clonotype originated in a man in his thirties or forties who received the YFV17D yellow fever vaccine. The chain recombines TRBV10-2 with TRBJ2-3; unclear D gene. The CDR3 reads CASSESAGSTDTQYF. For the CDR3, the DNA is TGCGCCAGCAGTGAGTCGGCAGGTAGCACAGATACGCAGTATTTT.